A selection of T cell receptor beta chains follows, all from one sample in a study of blood T cell repertoires in COVID-19. Here immunoSEQ multiplex PCR was the method, and the copy in TCRdb shows in-frame clones only, minus some. The table shows some 130,000 clones, with around three quarters occurring only once. Specimen: peripheral blood. Receptor source: a human donor in a cohort sampled during active COVID-19. Both conserved end residues are part of each CDR3. The D gene is left open where the match is weak. Clone size is stated in some rows and not others, as once, few, many or a class when expanded.

abundance	v_gene	d_gene	j_gene	CDR3nt	CDR3aa
NA	TRBV6-6	TRBD1	TRBJ1-3	TGTGCCAGCAGTTATTCCGACAGGGATGGAAACACCATATATTTT	CASSYSDRDGNTIYF
NA	TRBV6-5	TRBD2	TRBJ2-3	TGTGCCAGCAGTTGGAGCGGGGGGGCTTCAGGGCATACGCAGTATTTT	CASSWSGGASGHTQYF
NA	TRBV5-1	TRBD2	TRBJ2-3	TGCGCCAGCAGCTTGTCTAGCGGGCCTAGCACAGATACGCAGTATTTT	CASSLSSGPSTDTQYF
NA	TRBV6-6	NA	TRBJ2-7	TGTGCCAGCAGCACAACCCGAGGTTTGGACTACGAGCAGTACTTC	CASSTTRGLDYEQYF
NA	TRBV5-8	TRBD1	TRBJ2-7	TGTGCCAGCAGCTTTTACCGGGACAGGTCCTACGAGCAGTACTTC	CASSFYRDRSYEQYF
NA	TRBV3-1/TRBV3-2	NA	TRBJ1-6	TGTGCCAGCAGCCAAGATTTGGGCTCTTCACCCCTCCACTTT	CASSQDLGSSPLHF
NA	TRBV15	TRBD1	TRBJ2-4	TGTGCCACCAGCAGAGGGGGGACAGGGAGAAACATTCAGTACTTC	CATSRGGTGRNIQYF
NA	TRBV20-1	NA	TRBJ2-7	TGCAGTGCCATCCGGGACTACGAGCAGTACTTC	CSAIRDYEQYF
NA	TRBV7-9	NA	TRBJ2-7	TGTGCCAGCAGCTTGAGCTACGAGCAGTACTTC	CASSLSYEQYF
NA	TRBV18	TRBD1	TRBJ1-2	TGTGCCAGCTCACCCACAGGGGGCGGCTACACCTTC	CASSPTGGGYTF
NA	TRBV6-2/TRBV6-3	TRBD1	TRBJ2-7	TGTGCCAGCAGTTCCCCCGGGACAGCGGCCTACGAGCAGTACTTC	CASSSPGTAAYEQYF
NA	TRBV5-1	NA	TRBJ2-4	TGCGCCAGCAGCTCTAATTTAGCCAAAAACATTCAGTACTTC	CASSSNLAKNIQYF
NA	TRBV7-8	NA	TRBJ1-1	TGTGCCAGCAGCCCCCCCGGGCAGGGGTACACTGAAGCTTTCTTT	CASSPPGQGYTEAFF
once	TRBV4-2	TRBD1	TRBJ2-1	TGTGCCACTTCGTCGGGACAGGGCTTGGGTGAGCAGTTCTTC	CATSSGQGLGEQFF
NA	TRBV5-1	TRBD1	TRBJ2-1	TGCGCCAGCAGCTGGGGGACAGGGGGAGATGAGCAGTTCTTC	CASSWGTGGDEQFF
NA	TRBV2	NA	TRBJ2-1	TGTGCCAGCAAAGCGAACTACAATGAGCAGTTCTTC	CASKANYNEQFF
NA	TRBV5-1	NA	TRBJ2-2	TGCGCCAGCAGCTTGGACGGGGCCGGGGAGCTGTTTTTT	CASSLDGAGELFF
NA	TRBV7-9	NA	TRBJ1-1	TGTGCCAGCAGCTTATCGGTAGCAACTGAAGCTTTCTTT	CASSLSVATEAFF